These 31 T cell receptor beta chains were all obtained from the same sample, sequenced in a study of CD8 T cells in ankylosing spondylitis. TCRdb itself ran the 5' RACE reads through MiXCR, one entry per CDR3 protein. The data contain 200,000 to 250,000 distinct CDR3 sequences, roughly a tenth of them singletons. Sequencing was carried out using blood, either unsorted or a sorted T cell fraction (not recorded which). The source is a male donor with ankylosing spondylitis or in good health (not recorded which).

This clonotype was found many times. The chain combines TRBV5-1 with TRBJ1-1; D remains ambiguous. The germline V and J ends were trimmed by 0 bases and 8 bases, with 14 bases remaining between them. The CDR3 is 14 residues long. Germline-derived CDR1 and CDR2 are SGHRS and YFSETQ. Here the CDR3 DNA reads TGCGCCAGCAGCTTGGAGGTCGGCCCCGCGGAAGCTTTCTTT. This sequence encodes CASSLEVGPAEAFF.

This clonotype was observed at least ten times. The CDR3 spells CASSLVLGGFAEAFF. DNA of the CDR3: TGTGCCAGCAGCTTAGTTCTGGGGGGATTCGCTGAAGCTTTCTTT. The gene calls are TRBV7-9 and TRBJ1-1; D may be TRBD1 (5 bases). The CDR3 has 15 amino acids. CDR1 is SEHNR and CDR2 is FQNEAQ in the germline V gene (reference sequence). The V end was cut by 1 base, the J end by 6 bases, with 15 bases between.

This clonotype has at least ten counts. V gene TRBV5-1 combines with J gene TRBJ2-7; possibly TRBD2 for D (6 bases). This CDR3 region has 17 residues. Germline-derived CDR1 and CDR2 are SGHRS and YFSETQ. Trimming removed 1 base from V and 0 bases from J, with 17 bases in between. The CDR3 nucleotides are TGCGCCAGCAGCTTGTGGGTAGCGGAGGGGAGCTCCTACGAGCAGTACTTC. It specifies CASSLWVAEGSSYEQYF.

This clonotype was observed at least ten times. V gene TRBV7-9 combines with J gene TRBJ2-6; 8 nucleotides agree with TRBD1. Germline V gene lookup returns CDR1 SEHNR and CDR2 FQNEAQ (reference sequence). The length of the CDR3 is 17 residues. V shed 6 bases, J shed 0 bases, and the junction held 7 bases outside the gene matches. The CDR3 reads CASSTTGVSSGANVLTF. CDR3 bases: TGTGCCAGCAGTACGACAGGGGTTAGCTCTGGGGCCAACGTCCTGACTTTC.

This clonotype was observed at least ten times. The rearrangement joins TRBV3-1 to TRBJ2-1, with 11 bases lining up with TRBD2. Trimming cost V 5 bases and J 3 bases; bases outside gene matches: 3. The CDR3 sequence is 15 residues long. Germline V gene data show CDR1 as LGHDT and CDR2 as YNNKEL (reference sequence). The CDR3 DNA is TGTGCCAGCAGCTATCTAGCGGGAGGCTACAATGAGCAGTTCTTC. This codes for CASSYLAGGYNEQFF.

This clonotype appeared a few times. The gene calls are TRBV28 and TRBJ2-3; 8 bases align to TRBD2. Germline CDR1 MDHEN, CDR2 SYDVKM. The CDR3 length is 16 residues. Losses at the gene ends were 7 bases for V and 1 base for J; bases not matched to a gene: 10. The CDR3 loop reads CASTTNTGGGTDTQYF. For the CDR3, the DNA is TGTGCCAGCACCACCAACACCGGGGGGGGCACAGATACGCAGTATTTT.

The J gene is TRBJ2-2, the V gene TRBV20-1, with TRBD2 matching 11 bases. V shed 4 bases, J shed 1 base, and the junction held 14 bases outside the gene matches. The germline CDR1 and CDR2 sequences are DFQATT and SNEGSKA (reference sequence). This CDR3 region has 19 residues. CDR3 sequence reads: CSATETGLADVLNTGELFF. CDR3 in DNA: TGCAGTGCTACGGAAACGGGACTAGCGGACGTCTTGAACACCGGGGAGCTGTTTTTT.

The chain employs TRBV12-3 or TRBV12-4 and TRBJ1-5; perhaps TRBD1 as D (6 bases). The CDR3 length is 14 residues. V lost 4 bases and J 6 bases, leaving 13 bases between the germline ends. The CDR3 sequence is CASSSTNRVQPQHF. As DNA, the CDR3 is TGTGCCAGCAGTTCAACCAACAGGGTTCAGCCCCAGCATTTT.

This clonotype was observed a few times. The J gene is TRBJ2-2, the V gene TRBV6-1; TRBD2 matches at 8 bases. V dropped 8 bases and J dropped 4; count of bases not matched to a gene: 6. Per germline, CDR1 MNHNS and CDR2 SASEGT. The CDR3 is 14 amino acids. CDR3 bases: TGTGCCAGCGGATCAACTAGCGGCACCGGGGAGCTGTTTTTT. Translating it yields CASGSTSGTGELFF.

This clonotype has at least ten counts. This chain connects TRBV5-1 to TRBJ2-4; perhaps D is TRBD1 or TRBD2 (6 bases each). V dropped 7 bases and J dropped 8 bases, with 13 bases sitting between them. The CDR3 has 12 amino acids. CDR1 is SGHRS and CDR2 is YFSETQ in the germline V gene. The CDR3 region is CASQGRWDIQYF. In DNA, the CDR3 is TGCGCCAGCCAGGGGAGGTGGGACATTCAGTACTTC.

This clonotype was detected many times. This rearrangement joins TRBV12-3 or TRBV12-4 to TRBJ2-7; 11 bases are a match to TRBD1. Trimming cost V 2 bases and J 2 bases; bases outside gene matches: 2. The length of the CDR3 is 15 residues. The CDR3 is CASSLMGQGAYEQYF. The CDR3 DNA is TGTGCCAGCAGTTTAATGGGACAGGGGGCCTACGAGCAGTACTTC.

This clonotype has at least ten counts. The J gene is TRBJ2-3, the V gene TRBV5-1; 9 bases are shared with TRBD2. The V segment lost 4 bases and the J segment 3 bases; nucleotides outside the gene matches: 9. CDR1 and CDR2 (germline): SGHRS, YFSETQ. The CDR3 length is 16 residues. In nucleotides, the CDR3 is TGCGCCAGCAGCCCCGGACGAAGCGGGAGGACAGATACGCAGTATTTT. As protein: CASSPGRSGRTDTQYF.

The chain links TRBV20-1 to TRBJ2-2, with D perhaps matching TRBD1 (5 bases). This CDR3 spans 15 amino acids. Trimming removed 0 bases at V and 0 bases at J, with 8 bases between. CDR1 DFQATT and CDR2 SNEGSKA come from the germline V gene (reference sequence). DNA for the CDR3: TGCAGTGCTAGAGATTGGGGCACGAACACCGGGGAGCTGTTTTTT. Its protein is CSARDWGTNTGELFF.

This clonotype occurred many times. This chain links TRBV10-3 with TRBJ2-5; D may match TRBD1 or TRBD2 (6 bases each). The CDR3 spans 13 residues. Germline CDR1 ENHRY, CDR2 SYGVKD. V was cut by 10 bases and J by 4 bases, with 16 bases left in between. The CDR3 loop reads CASSGAERETQYF. CDR3 DNA: TGTGCCAGTTCGGGGGCCGAGAGAGAGACCCAGTACTTC.

Ten or more counts support this clonotype. The rearrangement joins TRBV6-4 to TRBJ2-3; no clear D. Germline CDR1 is MRHNA and CDR2 is SNTAGT. V was trimmed by 2 bases and J by 4 bases, leaving 10 bases between them. The CDR3 is made up of 14 amino acids. CDR3 sequence: CASSDVGFADTQYF. The CDR3 nucleotides are TGTGCCAGCAGTGACGTCGGGTTTGCAGATACGCAGTATTTT.

The chain employs TRBV10-3 and TRBJ1-2; the match to TRBD1 covers 8 bases. CDR1 and CDR2 from the germline V gene are ENHRY and SYGVKD. With V trimmed by 6 bases and J by 6 bases, 6 bases remained unmatched. This CDR3 has 13 amino acids. The CDR3 loop is CAISIQGGDGYTF. DNA for the CDR3: TGTGCCATCAGCATACAGGGGGGGGATGGCTACACCTTC.

This clonotype was observed many times. CDR3 nucleotide sequence: TGTGCCAGCAGCTTGGGGCGCGGCAGCAATGAGCAGTTCTTC. It encodes CASSLGRGSNEQFF. V usage is TRBV5-6 and J usage is TRBJ2-1; D remains ambiguous. Germline V CDR1 and CDR2: SGHDT, YYEEEE. The CDR3 loop spans 14 amino acids. V lost 0 bases and J 6 bases, leaving 10 bases between the germline ends.

This sequence joins TRBV20-1 and TRBJ2-1; D may match TRBD1 or TRBD2 (6 bases each). V shed 3 bases and J shed 7 bases, with 16 bases lying between them. Germline values: CDR1 DFQATT, CDR2 SNEGSKA (reference sequence). CDR3 length: 14 residues. CDR3 region: CSASKGVRGNEQFF. DNA for the CDR3: TGCAGTGCTAGTAAGGGGGTCCGGGGGAATGAGCAGTTCTTC.

At least ten counts were recorded for this clonotype. The chain links TRBV12-3 or TRBV12-4 to TRBJ1-1; D gene uncertain. The V and J ends lost 1 base and 7 bases respectively, with 7 bases between them. The CDR3 sequence is 12 residues long. CDR3 residues: CASSLGNIEAFF. The CDR3 bases are TGTGCCAGCAGTTTAGGGAATATTGAAGCTTTCTTT.

This chain links TRBV29-1 with TRBJ2-3; D ambiguous. CDR1 and CDR2 from the germline V gene are SQVTM and ANQGSEA. V lost 7 bases to trimming and J lost 1 base, with 9 bases between them. The CDR3 is 12 residues long. CDR3 sequence: CSAATGTDTQYF. The CDR3 DNA reads as TGCAGCGCCGCAACTGGCACAGATACGCAGTATTTT.

This clonotype showed up many times. The CDR3 DNA is TGTGCCAGCAGTACACTACGGGACGATCAAGAGACCCAGTACTTC. Protein product: CASSTLRDDQETQYF. The V call is TRBV28, the J call TRBJ2-5; either TRBD1 or TRBD2 may supply D (5 bases each). CDR1 is MDHEN, CDR2 SYDVKM, per germline. V lost 5 bases to trimming and J lost 2 bases, with 15 bases between them. This CDR3 has 15 residues.

The chain combines TRBV7-9 with TRBJ2-3, with D uncertain. Germline CDR1 SEHNR, CDR2 FQNEAQ (reference sequence). The CDR3 contains 12 residues. The ends were cut back, 4 bases at V and 8 bases at J, with 10 bases in the middle. CDR3 sequence reads: CASSSDRSTQYF. The CDR3 DNA reads as TGTGCCAGCAGCTCAGACCGCTCTACGCAGTATTTT.

With regard to this clonotype: Compared with germline, one end of the junction differs, possibly owing to a read error. CDR3 loop: CCARPRDLSSYNEQFF. The CDR3 bases are TGCTGTGCTAGACCCCGAGACTTGAGCTCCTACAATGAGCAGTTCTTC. The rearrangement uses TRBV20-1 and TRBJ2-1; D uncertain. Germline lookup yields CDR1 DFQATT and CDR2 SNEGSKA (reference sequence). CDR3 length: 16 residues.

This clonotype was recorded many times. The genes are TRBV6-1 and TRBJ1-6, with D uncertain. CDR3 length equals 13 residues. In germline, CDR1 is MNHNS, CDR2 SASEGT. V was cut by 1 base and J by 13 bases, with 11 bases left in between. The CDR3 region is CASSEGQRGPLHF. CDR3 DNA: TGTGCCAGCAGTGAAGGACAAAGAGGGCCCCTCCACTTT.

The V and J genes are TRBV2 and TRBJ2-3; 15 bases line up with TRBD2. With V trimmed by 3 bases and J by 3 bases, 4 bases remained unmatched. The CDR3 sequence is 17 residues long. Germline loops: CDR1 SNHLY, CDR2 FYNNEI. The CDR3 protein is CASSDGTSGRRTDTQYF. The CDR3 DNA sequence: TGTGCCAGCAGTGATGGGACTAGCGGGAGGCGAACAGATACGCAGTATTTT.

This clonotype has just a few counts. CDR3 bases: TGTGCCAGTAGTTCTTCAGCGGGGGGCACAGATACGCAGTATTTT. This gives the protein CASSSSAGGTDTQYF. The chain employs TRBV19 and TRBJ2-3; 8 positions agree with TRBD2. This CDR3 has 15 amino acids. J was trimmed by 1 base and V by 5 bases; bases with no gene match: 5. CDR1 and CDR2 (germline): LNHDA, SQIVND (reference sequence). Full variable domain (outside the CDR3, taken from reference TRBV19 and TRBJ2-3): DGGITQSPKYLFRKEGQNVTLSCEQNLNHDAMYWYRQDPGQGLRLIYYSQIVNDFQKGDIAEGYSVSREKKESFPLTVTSAQKNPTAFYLCASSSSAGGTDTQYFGPGTRLTVL.

This clonotype was seen repeatedly, ten times or more. The chain is built from TRBV7-3 and TRBJ2-1, with 9 bases identical to TRBD2. Germline CDR1 SGHTA, CDR2 FQGTGA. The CDR3 runs 16 residues. V shed 4 bases and J 3 bases; nucleotides not matched to a gene: 7. CDR3 loop: CASSSGLASYYNEQFF. The CDR3, as DNA: TGTGCCAGCAGCTCGGGACTAGCTTCCTACTACAATGAGCAGTTCTTC. The complete variable domain, with remaining parts taken from reference TRBV7-3 and TRBJ2-1, reads GAGVSQTPSNKVTEKGKYVELRCDPISGHTALYWYRQSLGQGPEFLIYFQGTGAADDSGLPNDRFFAVRPEGSVSTLKIQRTERGDSAVYLCASSSGLASYYNEQFFGPGTRLTVL.

In its sample, this clonotype was seen a few times. J is TRBJ2-1 and V is TRBV29-1, with TRBD2 matching 15 bases. With 7 bases clipped from V and 4 bases from J, the junction kept 5 bases outside the gene matches. Per the germline V gene, CDR1 is SQVTM and CDR2 is ANQGSEA. CDR3 length equals 15 residues. DNA of the CDR3: TGCAGCGCTCCAGGGACTAGCGGGGGGTACAATGAGCAGTTCTTC. Protein product: CSAPGTSGGYNEQFF.

There are many counts of this clonotype. CDR3 sequence (DNA): TGTGCCAGCGGCCGACTAGCGGGGGGTTACTACGAGCAGTACTTC. This codes for CASGRLAGGYYEQYF. This chain uses TRBV3-1 with TRBJ2-7; TRBD2 aligns across 13 bases. The CDR3 loop spans 15 amino acids. J lost 3 bases, V lost 8 bases, and 7 bases had no gene match. Germline V gene lookup returns CDR1 LGHDT and CDR2 YNNKEL (reference sequence).

Remarks on this clonotype: The junction departs from germline at one end; a sequencing error may be responsible. The V and J genes are TRBV11-2 and TRBJ1-3; maybe TRBD1 (5 bases). The CDR3 is made up of 16 amino acids. Germline loops: CDR1 SGHAT, CDR2 FQNNGV. The CDR3 reads CASSLEWGSPGNTMYF. CDR3 nucleotides: TGTGCCAGCAGCTTAGAGTGGGGGAGCCCTGGAAACACCATGTATTTT. Full variable domain (missing parts from reference TRBV11-2 and TRBJ1-3): EAGVAQSPRYKIIEKRQSVAFWCNPISGHATLYWYQQILGQGPKLLIQFQNNGVVDDSQLPKDRFSAERLKGVDSTLKIQPAKLEDSAVYLCASSLEWGSPGNTMYFGEGSWLTVV.

Ten or more counts support this clonotype. V usage is TRBV5-1 and J usage is TRBJ2-1; either TRBD1 or TRBD2 may fit D (5 bases each). The V gene's germline CDR1 is SGHRS and CDR2 YFSETQ. V was cut by 4 bases and J by 10 bases, with 9 bases left in between. CDR3 length equals 11 residues. CDR3 region: CASSLRGEQFF. Here the CDR3 DNA reads TGCGCCAGCAGCCTGAGGGGAGAGCAGTTCTTC.